The T cell receptor (beta chain) under discussion was sequenced for a study of OX40 agonist ivuxolimab in advanced cancers. Study context: Patients achieving partial responses numbered three: one hepatocellular carcinoma case and two cutaneous melanoma cases.

CDR3 size: 13 residues. Trimming took off 7 bases at V and 5 bases at J, with 12 bases between the two ends. Germline-derived CDR1 and CDR2 are MNHEY and SVGAGI. Generated by immunoSEQ multiplex PCR, the TCRdb table keeps only in-frame clones and is missing some. Among under 80,000 clones listed, roughly 86% were seen once. This TCR came from an adult with an advanced solid tumor such as melanoma, head and neck, liver or kidney cancer. The chain recombines TRBV6-5 with TRBJ2-1; the D gene could be TRBD1 or TRBD2 (6 bases each). The source material was CD4+ or CD8+ T cells sorted from blood, sampled in a trial of the OX40 agonist ivuxolimab. The CDR3 region is CASTRGLNNEQFF. The DNA of the CDR3 is TGTGCCAGCACCCGGGGGCTAAACAATGAGCAGTTCTTC.